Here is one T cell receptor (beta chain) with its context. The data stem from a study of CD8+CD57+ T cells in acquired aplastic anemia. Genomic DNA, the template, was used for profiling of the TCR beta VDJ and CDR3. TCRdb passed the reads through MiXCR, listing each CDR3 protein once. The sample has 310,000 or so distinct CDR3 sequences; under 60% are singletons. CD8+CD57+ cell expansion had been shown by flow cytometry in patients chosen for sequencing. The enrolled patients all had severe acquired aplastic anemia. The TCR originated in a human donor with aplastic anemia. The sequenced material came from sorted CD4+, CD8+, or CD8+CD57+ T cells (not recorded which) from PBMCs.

CDR3 sequence reads: CASSSRQGTYNEQFF. CDR3 nucleotides: TGTGCCAGCAGCTCAAGACAGGGTACCTACAATGAGCAGTTCTTC. The chain links TRBV7-2 to TRBJ2-1, with 7 positions matching TRBD1. The CDR3 has 15 amino acids. The germline gives CDR1 SGHTA, CDR2 FQGNSA. The V and J ends lost 4 bases and 2 bases, in that order; junction bases with no gene match: 5.